This is a list of T cell receptor beta chains from one sample in a study of blood T cells in healthy people across ages. TCRdb ran MiXCR on the 5' RACE reads and lists one entry per CDR3 protein. The sample carries 550,000 to 750,000 distinct CDR3 sequences, under 25% recorded once. Sample: blood. The receptors come from a man in his 70s in good health. Both conserved end residues are part of each CDR3. The order of the fields is V gene, clone size, CDR3 length, D gene, J gene, CDR3 protein, CDR3 DNA. A D gene is named only where the DNA matches it firmly. Expanded clones get a size class; other rows say once, few or many, or leave the size out.

V: TRBV5-6; size: .; length: 18; D: TRBD2; J: TRBJ2-3; CDR3: CASSEEGAQGGWTDTQYF; DNA: TGTGCCAGCAGCGAAGAAGGGGCTCAGGGAGGGTGGACAGATACGCAGTATTTT
V: TRBV7-9; size: .; length: 15; D: .; J: TRBJ2-3; CDR3: CASSSDSYRTDTQYF; DNA: TGTGCCAGCAGCTCAGACTCATACCGCACAGATACGCAGTATTTT
V: TRBV6-5; size: many; length: 12; D: .; J: TRBJ1-2; CDR3: CASTEGRGGYTF; DNA: TGTGCCAGCACCGAAGGACGAGGCGGCTACACCTTC
V: TRBV12-3/TRBV12-4; size: .; length: 15; D: .; J: TRBJ1-5; CDR3: CASSLTTKANQPQHF; DNA: TGTGCCAGCAGCCTCACTACCAAGGCCAATCAGCCCCAGCATTTT
V: TRBV24-1; size: few; length: 15; D: .; J: TRBJ1-5; CDR3: CATSDPRQGNQPQHF; DNA: TGTGCCACCAGTGATCCCCGACAGGGCAATCAGCCCCAGCATTTT
V: TRBV5-4; size: .; length: 16; D: .; J: TRBJ2-5; CDR3: CASSLAGLQGKETQYF; DNA: TGTGCCAGCAGCTTGGCAGGCCTTCAGGGTAAAGAGACCCAGTACTTC
V: TRBV5-1; size: .; length: 16; D: .; J: TRBJ2-7; CDR3: CASSLGMLTKGYEQYF; DNA: TGCGCCAGCAGCTTGGGTATGCTCACGAAGGGATACGAGCAGTACTTC
V: TRBV12-5; size: few; length: 12; D: .; J: TRBJ2-5; CDR3: CASGLGLETQYF; DNA: TGTGCTAGTGGTTTGGGGCTGGAGACCCAGTACTTC
V: TRBV11-2; size: few; length: 16; D: .; J: TRBJ2-3; CDR3: CASSLVGGSAADTQYF; DNA: TGTGCCAGCAGCTTAGTAGGGGGATCTGCGGCAGATACGCAGTATTTT
V: TRBV9; size: .; length: 16; D: .; J: TRBJ2-5; CDR3: CASSVSTGTPIETQYF; DNA: TGTGCCAGCAGCGTTTCCACCGGGACACCAATTGAGACCCAGTACTTC
V: TRBV7-9; size: few; length: 14; D: .; J: TRBJ2-2; CDR3: CASRATGNTGELFF; DNA: TGTGCCAGCAGAGCGACAGGGAACACCGGGGAGCTGTTTTTT
V: TRBV20-1; size: .; length: 14; D: .; J: TRBJ2-2; CDR3: CSAQESGNTGELFF; DNA: TGCAGTGCTCAAGAATCGGGCAACACCGGGGAGCTGTTTTTT
V: TRBV28; size: few; length: 15; D: .; J: TRBJ2-5; CDR3: CASSLSDRLFVTQYF; DNA: TGTGCCAGCAGTCTATCAGACAGACTTTTTGTGACCCAGTACTTC
V: TRBV9; size: few; length: 19; D: .; J: TRBJ2-2; CDR3: CASSVAIIQGTPNTGELFF; DNA: TGTGCCAGCAGCGTAGCCATAATTCAGGGGACCCCGAACACCGGGGAGCTGTTTTTT
V: TRBV7-9; size: .; length: 13; D: .; J: TRBJ1-4; CDR3: CASRKTGPAELFF; DNA: TGTGCCAGCAGAAAGACAGGACCGGCGGAACTGTTTTTT
V: TRBV28; size: few; length: 17; D: TRBD2; J: TRBJ2-7; CDR3: CASSVPGLAGVTYEQYF; DNA: TGTGCCAGCAGTGTGCCCGGACTAGCGGGTGTAACCTACGAGCAGTACTTC
V: TRBV20-1; size: .; length: 14; D: TRBD1; J: TRBJ2-3; CDR3: CSAKQGARADTQYF; DNA: TGCAGTGCTAAACAGGGGGCGCGCGCAGATACGCAGTATTTT
V: TRBV25-1; size: .; length: 13; D: TRBD1; J: TRBJ2-1; CDR3: CASSLDRSHEQFF; DNA: TGTGCCAGCAGCCTGGACAGGTCCCATGAGCAGTTCTTC
V: TRBV7-2; size: .; length: 16; D: TRBD1; J: TRBJ1-2; CDR3: CASSLAFIDRGHGYTF; DNA: TGTGCCAGCAGCTTAGCGTTTATCGACAGGGGGCATGGCTACACCTTC
V: TRBV7-9; size: few; length: 16; D: TRBD2; J: TRBJ2-1; CDR3: CASSLSGASSYNEQFF; DNA: TGTGCCAGCAGCCTGAGCGGGGCTAGCTCCTACAATGAGCAGTTCTTC
V: TRBV4-3; size: .; length: 15; D: TRBD2; J: TRBJ2-1; CDR3: CASSHRASGSDEQFF; DNA: TGCGCCAGCAGCCATCGCGCTAGCGGGAGTGATGAGCAGTTCTTC
V: TRBV7-8; size: few; length: 13; D: .; J: TRBJ1-6; CDR3: CASSLGGVPTLHF; DNA: TGTGCCAGCAGCTTAGGAGGGGTACCCACCCTCCACTTT
V: TRBV5-6; size: .; length: 13; D: TRBD1; J: TRBJ2-7; CDR3: CASSQRQGDEQYF; DNA: TGTGCCAGCAGCCAAAGACAGGGCGACGAGCAGTACTTC
V: TRBV19; size: .; length: 14; D: TRBD2; J: TRBJ2-1; CDR3: CATLETSGSNDQFF; DNA: TGTGCCACTTTGGAAACTAGCGGGAGCAATGATCAGTTCTTC
V: TRBV20-1; size: .; length: 14; D: .; J: TRBJ2-1; CDR3: CSAREGLEHNEQFF; DNA: TGCAGTGCTAGAGAGGGCCTGGAGCACAATGAGCAGTTCTTC
V: TRBV9; size: .; length: 15; D: TRBD2; J: TRBJ2-5; CDR3: CASSVVAGVDETQYF; DNA: TGTGCCAGCAGCGTAGTAGCGGGAGTTGATGAGACCCAGTACTTC
V: TRBV12-3/TRBV12-4; size: few; length: 13; D: .; J: TRBJ1-4; CDR3: CASSLWAGEKLFF; DNA: TGTGCCAGCAGTTTATGGGCGGGTGAAAAACTGTTTTTT
V: TRBV24-1; size: few; length: 13; D: .; J: TRBJ2-1; CDR3: CATSDFEAREQFF; DNA: TGTGCCACCAGTGATTTTGAGGCTCGGGAGCAGTTCTTC
V: TRBV5-1; size: .; length: 15; D: .; J: TRBJ1-1; CDR3: CASSLGISGNTEAFF; DNA: TGCGCCAGCAGCTTGGGAATTTCGGGGAACACAGAAGCTTTCTTT
V: TRBV12-3/TRBV12-4; size: .; length: 13; D: .; J: TRBJ2-5; CDR3: CATAYSNQETQYF; DNA: TGTGCCACTGCCTACTCCAATCAAGAGACCCAGTACTTC
V: TRBV7-2; size: few; length: 16; D: TRBD1; J: TRBJ1-4; CDR3: CASSPRTGGWSEKLFF; DNA: TGTGCCAGCAGCCCCCGGACAGGGGGCTGGAGTGAAAAACTGTTTTTT
V: TRBV20-1; size: .; length: 12; D: .; J: TRBJ2-7; CDR3: CSARGRIYEQYF; DNA: TGCAGTGCTAGAGGACGCATCTACGAGCAGTACTTC
V: TRBV5-1; size: few; length: 15; D: TRBD2; J: TRBJ2-5; CDR3: CASSLEGGGFQTQYF; DNA: TGCGCCAGCAGCTTGGAAGGCGGGGGATTCCAGACCCAGTACTTC
V: TRBV11-2; size: few; length: 13; D: .; J: TRBJ2-1; CDR3: CASAGLSYNEQFF; DNA: TGTGCCAGCGCCGGGCTAAGTTACAATGAGCAGTTCTTC
V: TRBV24-1; size: .; length: 15; D: TRBD1; J: TRBJ2-3; CDR3: CATSDKGQVTDTQYF; DNA: TGTGCCACCAGTGACAAAGGACAGGTCACAGATACGCAGTATTTT